A single sample gave rise to the 8 T cell receptor beta chains below, sequenced in a study of a mutant IDH1 vaccine in newly diagnosed glioma. Regarding time point: baseline, week 1 (first vaccination visit). Treatment described: pre-vaccination baseline after standard-of-care therapy. Clones were read by immunoSEQ multiplex PCR, and TCRdb kept only the in-frame ones, dropping some. The table shows just under 95,000 clones, with 83% occurring only once. The material was PBMCs, obtained from a glioma patient treated with radiotherapy, temozolomide or both. The source is a woman aged 45 to 65 with glioma.

Only one count was recorded for this clone. The chain combines TRBV6-5 with TRBJ1-3; D is uncertain. V was pared by 6 bases and J by 10 bases, with 16 bases between. The V gene's germline CDR1 is MNHEY and CDR2 SVGAGI. The CDR3 spans 13 residues. The CDR3 protein is CASSSSQMRTIYF. The CDR3 coding sequence is TGTGCCAGCAGCTCAAGTCAAATGCGAACCATATATTTT.

A single count supports this clone. The CDR3, as DNA: TGCAGCGTTGAAGATCCCCCGGGGGACCAAGAGACCCAGTACTTC. Protein: CSVEDPPGDQETQYF. V and J are TRBV29-1 and TRBJ2-5, with TRBD2 as a possible D gene (6 bases). V dropped 0 bases and J dropped 0 bases, with 11 bases sitting between them. The CDR3 is 15 residues long. CDR1 is SQVTM and CDR2 is ANQGSEA in the germline V gene.

V is TRBV6-5 and J is TRBJ2-2, with TRBD1 as a possible D gene (6 bases). The CDR3 has 12 amino acids. V was trimmed by 5 bases and J by 11 bases, leaving 12 bases between them. The germline gives CDR1 MNHEY, CDR2 SVGAGI. The CDR3 reads CASSRKGEELFF. As DNA, the CDR3 is TGTGCCAGCAGTAGGAAGGGGGAAGAGCTGTTTTTT.

This chain links TRBV10-1 with TRBJ1-5; D remains unclear. Trimming removed 0 bases from V and 9 bases from J, with 9 bases in between. The germline V gene has CDR1 WNHNN and CDR2 SYGVQD (reference sequence). This CDR3 has 13 amino acids. The CDR3, as DNA: TGCGCCAGCAGTGAGTCGACGGGTACGCCCCAGCATTTT. This codes for CASSESTGTPQHF.

V and J are TRBV5-5 and TRBJ1-4; no definite D call. The CDR3 runs 14 residues. The germline gives CDR1 SGHKS, CDR2 YYEKEE (reference sequence). Trimming cost V 1 base and J 6 bases, with 10 bases left between them. The CDR3 region is CASSLRLGDEKLFF. DNA of the CDR3: TGTGCCAGCAGCTTGAGGCTAGGCGATGAAAAACTGTTTTTT.

This clone appeared once. The rearrangement uses TRBV7-8 and TRBJ1-1; D possibly corresponds to TRBD1 (5 bases). The V end lost 0 bases, the J end lost 0 bases, and 11 bases lay between the germline ends. Germline V lookup: CDR1 SGHVS, CDR2 FQNEAQ. This CDR3 region has 16 residues. CDR3 protein: CASSLATGRMNTEAFF. CDR3 coding DNA: TGTGCCAGCAGCTTAGCGACGGGGCGCATGAACACTGAAGCTTTCTTT. Complete variable domain (other parts from reference TRBV7-8 and TRBJ1-1): GAGVSQSPRYKVAKRGQDVALRCDPISGHVSLFWYQQALGQGPEFLTYFQNEAQLDKSGLPSDRFFAERPEGSVSTLKIQRTQQEDSAVYLCASSLATGRMNTEAFFGQGTRLTVV.

V usage is TRBV5-1 and J usage is TRBJ2-7, with TRBD2 matching over 12 bases. The germline V gene has CDR1 SGHRS and CDR2 YFSETQ. The CDR3 is made up of 15 amino acids. V dropped 2 bases and J dropped 4; count of bases not matched to a gene: 4. The CDR3 loop is CASSFASGGVYEQYF. As DNA, the CDR3 is TGCGCCAGCAGCTTTGCTAGCGGGGGGGTTTACGAGCAGTACTTC.

This sequence joins TRBV5-1 and TRBJ2-3; 7 bases map to TRBD1. The ends lost 4 bases at V and 1 base at J; junction bases unmatched: 6. The CDR3 sequence is 15 residues long. Germline lookup yields CDR1 SGHRS and CDR2 YFSETQ. CDR3 DNA: TGCGCCAGCAGCCGGGACAGTAAACGCACAGATACGCAGTATTTT. This encodes CASSRDSKRTDTQYF.